This passage covers 23 T cell receptor beta chains from one sample sequenced in a study of cytomegalovirus exposure and HLA in healthy donors (dated by TCRdb to about 2017). Library preparation employed the immunoSEQ multiplex PCR assay. For the multiplex PCR, a mixture combining 60 forward primers for TCR Vbeta segments and 13 reverse primers for TCR Jbeta segments was used. Imported from immuneACCESS, the table was reduced by TCRdb to in-frame sequences with V and J called. These copies leave out some clones; in studies compared against another copy, an unresolved V gene accounts for under half, and the cause of the remainder is not known. The sample's table lists a count of approximately 140,000 clones. Around 1.5% of the sample belongs to the ten largest clones. The sequencing input was PBMCs. Every receptor here comes from a woman aged 50 to 60 in good health and CMV-seronegative.

The J gene is TRBJ2-5, the V gene TRBV4-3; 9 bases are a match to TRBD1. V dropped 6 bases and J dropped 5; count of bases not matched to a gene: 10. Germline CDR1 is LGHNA and CDR2 is YSLEER. The CDR3 has 15 residues. CDR3 sequence: CASSRGQGDQETQYF. The CDR3 nucleotides read TGCGCCAGCAGTCGGGGACAGGGCGATCAGGAGACCCAGTACTTC.

This chain joins TRBV5-1 and TRBJ2-1; no clear D gene. Germline CDR1 reads SGHRS; CDR2 reads YFSETQ. The V and J ends lost 4 bases and 6 bases respectively, with 17 bases between them. The CDR3 loop spans 15 amino acids. CDR3 nucleotide sequence: TGCGCCAGCAGCCCCCGGGTCCATGACGGCAATGAGCAGTTCTTC. Its translation is CASSPRVHDGNEQFF.

V is TRBV7-6 and J is TRBJ2-5; a possible D gene is TRBD1 (6 bases). Trimming pared 5 bases from V and 8 bases from J, leaving 15 bases between. CDR1 and CDR2 (germline): SGHVS, FNYEAQ. The CDR3 length is 13 residues. The CDR3 bases are TGTGCCAGCAGCGTCAGGGGCCAGGATACCCAGTACTTC. Translated, it gives CASSVRGQDTQYF.

V gene TRBV6-5 combines with J gene TRBJ2-7; tentative D call: TRBD1 (5 bases). CDR1 and CDR2 (germline): MNHEY, SVGAGI. The ends were cut back, 2 bases at V and 3 bases at J, with 17 bases in the middle. The CDR3 totals 16 residues. The CDR3 loop reads CASSYMGRDGLYEQYF. As DNA, the CDR3 is TGTGCCAGCAGTTACATGGGGCGCGACGGCCTCTACGAGCAGTACTTC.

The V and J genes are TRBV6-1 and TRBJ2-7, with D possibly TRBD1 on 5 matching bases. The CDR3 totals 14 residues. V was trimmed by 2 bases and J by 2 bases, leaving 10 bases between them. Germline loops: CDR1 MNHNS, CDR2 SASEGT. The CDR3 loop is CASSERLGAYEQYF. The DNA of the CDR3 is TGTGCCAGCAGTGAAAGGTTAGGGGCCTACGAGCAGTACTTC.

The rearrangement links TRBV28 to TRBJ2-4; weak D call: TRBD2 (5 bases). The germline gives CDR1 MDHEN, CDR2 SYDVKM. The CDR3 covers 17 residues. Trimming cost V 5 bases and J 0 bases, with 17 bases left between them. CDR3 nucleotides: TGTGCCAGCAGTCAACGGACTGACGTCCTAGCCAAAAACATTCAGTACTTC. Its protein product is CASSQRTDVLAKNIQYF.

V gene TRBV29-1 combines with J gene TRBJ2-3, with D hard to call. Germline V gene data show CDR1 as SQVTM and CDR2 as ANQGSEA. This CDR3 region has 15 residues. Deletions cut 7 bases from V and 0 bases from J, with 17 bases between. This CDR3 reads CSASRTDLSTDTQYF. CDR3 bases: TGCAGCGCTTCCCGCACAGACCTTAGCACAGATACGCAGTATTTT.

The rearrangement joins TRBV7-3 to TRBJ2-6; D is possibly TRBD2 (5 bases). The germline V gene encodes CDR1 SGHTA and CDR2 FQGTGA. The CDR3 sequence is 17 residues long. V lost 3 bases to trimming and J lost 0 bases, with 12 bases between them. This CDR3 is CASSLDRGNSGANVLTF. The DNA of the CDR3 is TGTGCCAGCAGCTTGGACCGAGGGAACTCTGGGGCCAACGTCCTGACTTTC.

The chain combines TRBV9 with TRBJ2-5; the D is unclear. The DNA end favors TRBJ2-7, so the J call may be wrong. This CDR3 spans 14 amino acids. Germline V gene lookup returns CDR1 SGDLS and CDR2 YYNGEE. CDR3 residues: CASSDSYRPYEQYF. The CDR3 nucleotides read TGTGCCAGCAGCGATAGCTACCGACCCTACGAGCAGTACTTC.

The chain joins TRBV27 to TRBJ2-5; maybe TRBD1 (5 bases). Germline-derived CDR1 and CDR2 are MNHEY and SMNVEV (reference sequence). V was pared by 1 base and J by 6 bases, with 9 bases between. The CDR3 has 13 amino acids. The CDR3 DNA reads as TGTGCCAGCAGTTTATGGCAGGGCCAGACCCAGTACTTC. Its protein product is CASSLWQGQTQYF.

The J gene is TRBJ1-5, the V gene TRBV19; TRBD1 might be the D (5 bases). V gave up 5 bases and J gave up 6 bases, with 14 bases separating them. CDR3 length: 14 residues. Per germline, CDR1 LNHDA and CDR2 SQIVND (reference sequence). The CDR3 bases are TGTGCCAGTAGTCCCCAGGGCAGTTTTCAGCCCCAGCATTTT. It yields the protein CASSPQGSFQPQHF.

This chain joins TRBV27 and TRBJ1-2; a possible D gene is TRBD1 (5 bases). V lost 6 bases and J 4 bases, leaving 12 bases between the germline ends. Germline values: CDR1 MNHEY, CDR2 SMNVEV (reference sequence). This CDR3 has 13 amino acids. The CDR3 loop reads CASRQQGGYGYTF. The CDR3 nucleotides are TGTGCCAGCAGGCAGCAGGGAGGCTATGGCTACACCTTC.

The V call is TRBV7-3, the J call TRBJ2-1; D gene unclear. Trimming shortened V by 2 bases and J by 4 bases, and 12 bases separated the two germline ends. This CDR3 contains 15 residues. CDR1 is SGHTA, CDR2 FQGTGA, per germline. CDR3 amino acids: CASSLGDSLYNEQFF. CDR3 DNA sequence: TGTGCCAGCAGCTTAGGCGATAGCTTGTACAATGAGCAGTTCTTC.

This chain connects TRBV6-5 to TRBJ2-7, with TRBD2 matching 9 bases. The CDR3 sequence is 16 residues long. The germline V gene encodes CDR1 MNHEY and CDR2 SVGAGI. The trim removed 0 bases at V and 2 bases at J, leaving 5 bases unmatched. This CDR3 is CASSYSSAGGPYEQYF. In DNA, the CDR3 is TGTGCCAGCAGTTACTCGAGTGCGGGGGGGCCCTACGAGCAGTACTTC.

DNA of the CDR3: TGTGCCAGCAGTTACTCGGGCGGGTCGGAGACTGAAGCTTTCTTT. This codes for CASSYSGGSETEAFF. The chain has TRBV6-5 and TRBJ1-1; D gene unclear. V was cut by 0 bases and J by 5 bases, with 13 bases left in between. This CDR3 is built from 15 residues. The germline gives CDR1 MNHEY, CDR2 SVGAGI.

V is TRBV30 and J is TRBJ2-1; D gene unclear. The CDR3 sequence is 14 residues long. Germline CDR1 GTSNPN, CDR2 SVGIG (reference sequence). Trimming stripped 4 bases from V and 2 bases from J, with 12 bases between. Here the CDR3 reads CAWKSLGAYNEQFF. The CDR3 DNA follows: TGTGCCTGGAAGTCCCTCGGAGCCTACAATGAGCAGTTCTTC. Drawing the rest from reference TRBV30 and TRBJ2-1, the complete variable domain is SQTIHQWPATLVQPVGSPLSLECTVEGTSNPNLYWYRQAAGRGLQLLFYSVGIGQISSEVPQNLSASRPQDRQFILSSKKLLLSDSGFYLCAWKSLGAYNEQFFGPGTRLTVL.

The chain combines TRBV2 with TRBJ2-5; TRBD2 matches 9 bases. Trimming removed 0 bases from V and 2 bases from J; junction bases left unmatched: 7. CDR3 length equals 17 residues. The V gene's germline CDR1 is SNHLY and CDR2 FYNNEI. The DNA for the CDR3 is TGTGCCAGCAGTGAAGCGGTACCAGCGGGGGGACAAGAGACCCAGTACTTC. Translation: CASSEAVPAGGQETQYF.

The rearrangement joins TRBV12-5 to TRBJ1-5, with D unresolved. Germline V gives CDR1 LGHNT, CDR2 FRNRAP. This CDR3 has 10 residues. For the CDR3, the DNA is TGTCCCCTTCGTAGACAGCCCCAGCATTTT. Translating gives CPLRRQPQHF.

V is TRBV7-6 and J is TRBJ2-7; D perhaps matches TRBD2 (5 bases). CDR1 is SGHVS, CDR2 FNYEAQ, per germline. This CDR3 contains 12 residues. Trimming pared 1 base from V and 5 bases from J, leaving 6 bases between. CDR3 nucleotide sequence: TGTGCCAGCAGCTTAGAAGCGGACGAGCAGTACTTC. Its translation: CASSLEADEQYF.

This sequence joins TRBV30 and TRBJ1-2; D gene uncertain. Trimming left V 1 base short and J 2 bases short, with 14 bases between. Germline CDR1 reads GTSNPN; CDR2 reads SVGIG (reference sequence). CDR3 size: 15 residues. The CDR3 loop is CAWSAFREQNYGYTF. The CDR3 DNA reads TGTGCCTGGAGTGCCTTTAGGGAGCAAAACTATGGCTACACCTTC.

The rearrangement joins TRBV5-6 to TRBJ2-5; D ambiguous. The CDR3 consists of 16 residues. Germline CDR1 is SGHDT and CDR2 is YYEEEE. Trimming left V 3 bases short and J 0 bases short, with 15 bases between. The CDR3 is CASSYRVPPYQETQYF. Written as DNA, the CDR3 is TGTGCCAGCAGCTATCGGGTTCCTCCGTACCAAGAGACCCAGTACTTC.

The CDR3 nucleotides are TGTGCCAGCAGCCAAGATGGGACTAGCGGGATTAGCTCCTACAATGAGCAGTTCTTC. Translating it yields CASSQDGTSGISSYNEQFF. The gene calls are TRBV4-2 and TRBJ2-1; 13 positions match TRBD2. The germline gives CDR1 LGHNA, CDR2 YNFKEQ. The junction had 5 bases not matched to a gene; V was cut back by 0 bases and J by 0 bases. The CDR3 covers 19 residues.

The V gene is TRBV7-2, the J gene TRBJ2-3; no clear D gene. Germline loops: CDR1 SGHTA, CDR2 FQGNSA. The CDR3 has 13 amino acids. Deletions cut 1 base from V and 5 bases from J, with 7 bases between. CDR3 sequence reads: CASSLGHGDTQYF. The CDR3 DNA follows: TGTGCCAGCAGCTTAGGACACGGAGATACGCAGTATTTT.